The present entry profiles one T cell receptor beta chain with its context. Here immunoSEQ multiplex PCR was the method, and the copy in TCRdb shows in-frame clones only, minus some. In the table there are 15,000 to 20,000 clones, approximately 88% of which are singletons. J was trimmed by 5 bases and V by 6 bases; bases with no gene match: 4. Germline V CDR1 and CDR2: LNHDA, SQIVND (reference sequence). The CDR3 consists of 13 residues. This sample is drawn from a study of technical replicates of blood from a handful of donors. The sample consisted of PBMCs. This TCR came from a human donor in good health. The chain combines TRBV19 with TRBJ1-2, with 9 bases identical to TRBD1. DNA for the CDR3: TGTGCCAGTAGACTCGACAGGGGGTATGGCTACACCTTC. Its protein is CASRLDRGYGYTF.